These 15 T cell receptor beta chains share one sample of origin, sequenced in a study of HIV-infected patients and healthy controls (dated 2014 in TCRdb). Whole blood was used without cell fractionation, so the repertoire reflected all unsorted peripheral T cells. Receptors were amplified or captured by 5' RACE. Sequencing was carried out with an Illumina MiSeq. SuperScript III was used to reverse transcribe 500 ng RNA with primers targeting the alpha and beta constant regions. Alpha and beta chain libraries were generated separately via chain-specific third strand synthesis with multiplexing indices. TCRdb handled the public reads itself, with Q25 trimming in fastp and clone calling in MiXCR, and kept productive beta chains. Merged by CDR3 protein, the rows form single entries marked with the most common genes and DNA. The sample table shows about 12,000 distinct CDR3 sequences, and approximately 5% are seen once. The top ten clones comprise roughly 3% of the sample.

Material for sequencing was blood. All receptors come from an adult in good health.

This clonotype occurred many times. The gene calls are TRBV20-1 and TRBJ1-5; perhaps TRBD1 as D (6 bases). The CDR3 covers 14 residues. Germline-derived CDR1 and CDR2 are DFQATT and SNEGSKA (reference sequence). V lost 6 bases to trimming and J lost 2 bases, with 14 bases between them. As DNA, the CDR3 is TGCAGTGCCGCACAGGGTCCGGGCAATCAGCCCCAGCATTTT. Amino acid sequence: CSAAQGPGNQPQHF.

In its sample, this clonotype ranks as medium-sized. The rearrangement uses TRBV12-3 or TRBV12-4 and TRBJ2-2; D tentatively fits TRBD1 or TRBD2 (5 bases each). CDR3 length equals 15 residues. Trimming removed 6 bases at V and 2 bases at J, with 13 bases between. The CDR3 coding sequence is TGTGCCAGCAGCGTCTGGGGGTCCAACACCGGGGAGCTGTTTTTT. The encoded protein is CASSVWGSNTGELFF.

This clonotype was seen ten or more times. The rearrangement uses TRBV5-1 and TRBJ1-1; D remains unclear. This CDR3 contains 13 residues. The V end was cut by 2 bases, the J end by 2 bases, with 7 bases between. CDR1 and CDR2 (germline): SGHRS, YFSETQ. The CDR3 loop is CASSFEGNTEAFF. CDR3 DNA sequence: TGCGCCAGCAGCTTTGAGGGTAACACTGAAGCTTTCTTT.

This chain uses TRBV7-7 with TRBJ2-2; the D is unclear. There are 17 residues in the CDR3. Trimming shortened V by 0 bases and J by 0 bases, and 11 bases separated the two germline ends. Germline V gene sequence: CDR1 SSHAT, CDR2 FNYEAQ (reference sequence). CDR3 loop: CASSLALGRTNTGELFF. CDR3 DNA: TGTGCCAGCAGCTTAGCGCTTGGTAGGACGAACACCGGGGAGCTGTTTTTT.

This clonotype was detected ten times or more. This sequence joins TRBV5-4 and TRBJ2-4; D is uncertain. Germline V gene sequence: CDR1 SGHNT, CDR2 YYREEE (reference sequence). The CDR3 loop spans 13 amino acids. The V end lost 4 bases, the J end lost 3 bases, and 8 bases lay between the germline ends. As DNA, the CDR3 is TGTGCCAGCAGCCGCTGGGGCAAAAACATTCAGTACTTC. The encoded protein is CASSRWGKNIQYF.

CDR3 DNA: TGCGCCAGCAGTTCCGGGTTTACTAATGAAAAACTGTTTTTT. It codes for CASSSGFTNEKLFF. The V and J genes are TRBV5-1 and TRBJ1-4; the D is unclear. In germline, CDR1 is SGHRS, CDR2 YFSETQ. Trimming removed 5 bases at V and 2 bases at J, with 10 bases between. This CDR3 is built from 14 residues.

The rearrangement uses TRBV4-1 and TRBJ1-2; a possible D gene is TRBD1 (6 bases). The CDR3 has 16 residues. Germline values: CDR1 MGHRA, CDR2 YSYEKL. Trimming pared 1 base from V and 4 bases from J, leaving 16 bases between. CDR3 nucleotides: TGCGCCAGCAGCCAAGCACCAGGGGTTGTGGCCTATGGCTACACCTTC. It encodes CASSQAPGVVAYGYTF.

This clonotype is medium-sized in the sample. This rearrangement joins TRBV4-1 to TRBJ2-7; possibly TRBD1 for D (5 bases). The CDR3 runs 14 residues. Germline lookup yields CDR1 MGHRA and CDR2 YSYEKL. The V end lost 5 bases, the J end lost 3 bases, and 14 bases lay between the germline ends. CDR3 in amino acids: CASSSQGSGYEQYF. The CDR3 DNA sequence: TGCGCCAGCAGCTCTCAGGGTTCCGGCTACGAGCAGTACTTC.

The sample holds many counts of this clonotype. The genes are TRBV13 and TRBJ2-7; TRBD2 matches 10 bases. The germline gives CDR1 PRHDT, CDR2 FYEKMQ (reference sequence). Unmatched junction bases numbered 13, after V lost 8 bases and J lost 6 bases. CDR3 length equals 15 residues. The CDR3 DNA reads TGTGCCAGCCGCAAGTGGCTAGCGGGGGCCAGCGAGCAGTACTTC. Its translation is CASRKWLAGASEQYF.

This clonotype was counted ten times or more. The chain has TRBV4-1 and TRBJ1-4; no definite D call. Deletions cut 2 bases from V and 3 bases from J, with 1 base between. Germline V CDR1 and CDR2: MGHRA, YSYEKL. The CDR3 length is 12 residues. CDR3 in amino acids: CASSQPNEKLFF. CDR3 DNA: TGCGCCAGCAGCCAACCTAATGAAAAACTGTTTTTT.

By share, this clonotype counts as medium-sized (0.01 to 0.1%). The rearrangement joins TRBV2 to TRBJ2-5; either TRBD1 or TRBD2 may supply D (5 bases each). The CDR3 runs 13 residues. V gave up 8 bases and J gave up 7 bases, with 17 bases separating them. CDR1 is SNHLY, CDR2 FYNNEI, per germline. The CDR3 DNA follows: TGTGCCAGCCGGGATGATTCAGGGTCGACCCAGTACTTC. Its protein product is CASRDDSGSTQYF.

In its sample, this clonotype is medium-sized. The rearrangement joins TRBV20-1 to TRBJ2-5; 8 bases agree with TRBD2. The V gene's germline CDR1 is DFQATT and CDR2 SNEGSKA (reference sequence). The V gene end was trimmed by 3 bases and the J gene end by 5 bases; junction bases not matched to a gene: 11. This CDR3 region has 15 residues. The CDR3 region is CSARRPRGGSETQYF. The CDR3 DNA reads as TGCAGTGCTAGGAGACCACGGGGGGGCAGTGAGACCCAGTACTTC.

This clonotype appeared many times. This chain uses TRBV28 with TRBJ2-1; D is uncertain. CDR1 and CDR2 from the germline V gene are MDHEN and SYDVKM. With 3 bases removed from V and 8 bases from J, the gap between germline ends came to 8 bases. This CDR3 comprises 12 residues. DNA of the CDR3: TGTGCCAGCAGTTTGCGGTACTATGAGCAGTTCTTC. It encodes CASSLRYYEQFF.

This clonotype is deemed medium-sized. The chain is built from TRBV11-3 and TRBJ2-3; 8 positions match TRBD1. V dropped 8 bases and J dropped 3; count of bases not matched to a gene: 10. CDR3 length: 15 amino acids. Germline V gene lookup returns CDR1 SGHNT and CDR2 YENEEA. The CDR3 protein is CASGSRTGTTDTQYF. CDR3 DNA sequence: TGTGCCAGCGGTTCTCGGACAGGGACTACAGATACGCAGTATTTT.

This clonotype appeared many times. The genes are TRBV7-2 and TRBJ1-4; no firm D call. Germline V gives CDR1 SGHTA, CDR2 FQGNSA. The CDR3 is made up of 14 amino acids. V shed 0 bases and J shed 1 base, with 3 bases lying between them. The CDR3 coding sequence is TGTGCCAGCAGCTTAGCGGGAACTAATGAAAAACTGTTTTTT. Residues: CASSLAGTNEKLFF. The full variable domain, completed using reference TRBV7-2 and TRBJ1-4, is GAGVSQSPSNKVTEKGKDVELRCDPISGHTALYWYRQSLGQGLEFLIYFQGNSAPDKSGLPSDRFSAERTGGSVSTLTIQRTQQEDSAVYLCASSLAGTNEKLFFGSGTQLSVL.